The subject of this entry is one T cell receptor beta chain. Its target is unknown. V shed 0 bases and J 0 bases; nucleotides not matched to a gene: 4. This CDR3 has 17 residues. Germline loops: CDR1 LGHNA, CDR2 YSLEER. Vbeta (60) and Jbeta (13) primers were used in the PCR. Method: immunoSEQ multiplex PCR; TCRdb's copy keeps in-frame clones and lacks some. Found here are around 150,000 clones; the top ten clones hold 2% to 2.5%. The data stem from a study of cytomegalovirus exposure and HLA in healthy donors. Study-wide results and caveats: One variant, a missense change in DCLRE1C, was linked in a later analysis to TCR beta V- and J-gene trimming. In vitro, three CMV-associated chains proved specific for CMV antigens.

V gene TRBV4-3 combines with J gene TRBJ2-2; TRBD1 matches at 7 bases. The sample was PBMCs. This sequence was found in a man aged 25 to 40 in good health and CMV-seronegative. DNA for the CDR3: TGCGCCAGCAGCCAAGAAGGGGGCCGATCGAACACCGGGGAGCTGTTTTTT. Translated: CASSQEGGRSNTGELFF.